The sequence of this T cell receptor beta chain was determined in a study of blood T cell repertoires in COVID-19 (dated by TCRdb to about 2020). Study-wide context: Samples covering the acute and convalescent phases of COVID-19 were provided by collaborators in the United States, Italy and Spain. Where available, HLA class I and class II types were obtained from metadata supplied by the sample provider rather than from assay-based typing. The repertoires were made available in a free public database intended to serve as a resource for research on the immune response to SARS-CoV-2. A de-identified subject ID, COVID-19 status, age in years and sex were almost always included in the sample metadata. The prospective study material was composed of cDNA or gDNA derived from T cells, B-cell-depleted T cells, or PBMCs. Deeply sampled blood TCRbeta repertoires from subjects exposed to, actively infected with, or recovered from COVID-19 were included in the dataset. The samples were drawn from the first 160 participants of the ongoing ImmuneRACE study and from 1,254 subjects provided by 6 global collaborators. The study at large found these results: The amount of clinical and demographic metadata varied by source and participant and was provided uncurated.

TCRbeta CDR3 regions were amplified from genomic DNA using the immunoSEQ Assay, a bias-controlled multiplex PCR. The published analysis was carried out like this. The number of nucleated cells in each sample was estimated by amplification of reference gene primers within the assay. To quantify the absolute abundance of each unique TCRbeta CDR3 rearrangement, sequence reads were collapsed and filtered. Productive Simpson clonality was computed per sample as the square root of Simpson's diversity index over productive rearrangements. Entries here come from immuneACCESS through TCRdb and include only in-frame sequences with V and J called. Some clones fail to appear in such tables; in the studies checked, an unresolved V gene covers under half of the shortfall, and the cause of the remainder is unknown. V and J calls and clone size are those listed in that table; D and trimming were worked out from the DNA. The sample has 45,000 to 55,000 clones on record, less than 90% of them singletons. The top ten hold 1.5% to 2% of the sample.

Notes on this clone: What antigen it recognizes has not been identified. No clone much larger than this one lies a single base away; base qualities are absent.

Reading the germline V gene gives CDR1 ENHRY and CDR2 SYGVKD. The germline ends are 15 bases apart after V is trimmed by 0 bases and J by 10 bases. There are 14 amino acids in the CDR3, from cysteine to phenylalanine inclusive. Solely the CDR3 DNA is kept, with 42 bases framed from the first base. Each collaborating institution followed its own protocols to collect whole blood in K2EDTA tubes. Collaborator samples were shipped for TCRbeta analysis as frozen whole blood, isolated PBMCs, or DNA extracted from either sample type. The rearrangement joined TRBV10-3 to TRBJ1-2, with a weak D call of TRBD1 (5 bases match). This clonotype originated in a middle-aged man with acute or convalescent COVID-19. Sequencing was carried out using peripheral blood. The DNA sequence is TGTGCCATCAGTGAGTCGGGAAAACAGGAACACTACACCTTC. It specifies CAISESGKQEHYTF.